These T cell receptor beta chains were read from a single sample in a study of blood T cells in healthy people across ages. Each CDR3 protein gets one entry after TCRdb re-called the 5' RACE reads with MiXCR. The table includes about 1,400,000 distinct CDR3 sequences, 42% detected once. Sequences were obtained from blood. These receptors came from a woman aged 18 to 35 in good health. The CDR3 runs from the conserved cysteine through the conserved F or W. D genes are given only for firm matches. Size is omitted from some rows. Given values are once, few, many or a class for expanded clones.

CDR3aa: CASSLQGTSGANEQFF
CDR3nt: TGCGCCAGCAGCTTGCAGGGGACTAGCGGGGCCAATGAGCAGTTCTTC
abundance: NA
d_gene: TRBD2
j_gene: TRBJ2-1
v_gene: TRBV5-1

CDR3aa: CASSVGLAGPLQETQYF
CDR3nt: TGTGCCAGCAGCGTAGGACTAGCGGGTCCCCTCCAAGAGACCCAGTACTTC
abundance: few
d_gene: TRBD2
j_gene: TRBJ2-5
v_gene: TRBV9

CDR3aa: CASSLAGTSGYGQYF
CDR3nt: TGTGCCAGCAGCTTGGCCGGGACCTCGGGGTACGGGCAGTACTTC
abundance: NA
d_gene: NA
j_gene: TRBJ2-5
v_gene: TRBV7-9

CDR3aa: CASSPEGGEYEQYF
CDR3nt: TGTGCCAGCAGTCCCGAAGGGGGGGAGTACGAGCAGTACTTC
abundance: NA
d_gene: NA
j_gene: TRBJ2-7
v_gene: TRBV2

CDR3aa: CASSSPGTSTDTQYF
CDR3nt: TGTGCCAGCAGCTCGCCCGGGACTAGCACAGATACGCAGTATTTT
abundance: few
d_gene: NA
j_gene: TRBJ2-3
v_gene: TRBV7-2

CDR3aa: CASSNSGSTDTQYF
CDR3nt: TGTGCCAGCAGCAATAGCGGTAGCACAGATACGCAGTATTTT
abundance: few
d_gene: NA
j_gene: TRBJ2-3
v_gene: TRBV3-1

CDR3aa: CASSSAGTGISSGANVLTF
CDR3nt: TGTGCCAGCAGTTCCGCCGGGACAGGGATATCCTCTGGGGCCAACGTCCTGACTTTC
abundance: few
d_gene: TRBD1
j_gene: TRBJ2-6
v_gene: TRBV28

CDR3aa: CASSSTQVNNEQFF
CDR3nt: TGTGCCAGCAGCAGTACCCAAGTAAACAATGAGCAGTTCTTC
abundance: NA
d_gene: NA
j_gene: TRBJ2-1
v_gene: TRBV5-4

CDR3aa: CASSWGTTLDTQYF
CDR3nt: TGTGCCAGCAGCTGGGGTACTACTTTAGATACGCAGTATTTT
abundance: NA
d_gene: NA
j_gene: TRBJ2-3
v_gene: TRBV5-5

CDR3aa: CASRGGTSGDTGELFF
CDR3nt: TGCGCCAGCAGAGGAGGGACTAGCGGTGACACCGGGGAGCTGTTTTTT
abundance: NA
d_gene: TRBD2
j_gene: TRBJ2-2
v_gene: TRBV5-1

CDR3aa: CASSPGSDLTAPNEQFF
CDR3nt: TGCGCCAGCAGCCCGGGGAGTGATCTCACCGCACCCAATGAGCAGTTCTTC
abundance: NA
d_gene: NA
j_gene: TRBJ2-1
v_gene: TRBV4-1

CDR3aa: CAIRQGPVGNTIYF
CDR3nt: TGTGCCATCAGGCAGGGCCCGGTTGGAAACACCATATATTTT
abundance: NA
d_gene: NA
j_gene: TRBJ1-3
v_gene: TRBV10-3

CDR3aa: CSATRAGGTGELFF
CDR3nt: TGCAGTGCCACTAGGGCGGGGGGAACCGGGGAGCTGTTTTTT
abundance: NA
d_gene: TRBD2
j_gene: TRBJ2-2
v_gene: TRBV20-1

CDR3aa: CAISDPTGHDYEQYF
CDR3nt: TGTGCCATCAGTGACCCGACGGGGCACGACTACGAGCAGTACTTC
abundance: NA
d_gene: NA
j_gene: TRBJ2-7
v_gene: TRBV10-3

CDR3aa: CARRLTSGGTSTDTQYF
CDR3nt: TGTGCCCGCAGACTGACTAGCGGGGGCACTAGCACAGATACGCAGTATTTT
abundance: NA
d_gene: TRBD2
j_gene: TRBJ2-3
v_gene: TRBV7-2

CDR3aa: CASSSDRRATGELFF
CDR3nt: TGTGCCAGCAGTTCGGACCGCCGGGCCACCGGGGAGCTGTTTTTT
abundance: NA
d_gene: NA
j_gene: TRBJ2-2
v_gene: TRBV7-9

CDR3aa: CASSLEASGDNEQFF
CDR3nt: TGCGCCAGCAGCCTGGAGGCTAGCGGCGACAATGAGCAGTTCTTC
abundance: few
d_gene: TRBD2
j_gene: TRBJ2-1
v_gene: TRBV5-1

CDR3aa: CSAKSGVSSYNEQFF
CDR3nt: TGCAGTGCAAAAAGCGGGGTCTCCTCCTACAATGAGCAGTTCTTC
abundance: few
d_gene: TRBD2
j_gene: TRBJ2-1
v_gene: TRBV20-1

CDR3aa: CASRLGPPSPLHF
CDR3nt: TGTGCCAGCAGACTGGGTCCGCCTTCACCCCTCCACTTT
abundance: NA
d_gene: NA
j_gene: TRBJ1-6
v_gene: TRBV28

CDR3aa: CASSPQSPMSTYF
CDR3nt: TGTGCCAGCAGTCCCCAGTCCCCAATGAGCACGTACTTC
abundance: NA
d_gene: NA
j_gene: TRBJ2-5
v_gene: TRBV28

CDR3aa: CASSPPKATEAFF
CDR3nt: TGTGCCAGCAGCCCCCCGAAGGCAACTGAAGCTTTCTTT
abundance: NA
d_gene: NA
j_gene: TRBJ1-1
v_gene: TRBV7-9

CDR3aa: CASSSRGALYTQYF
CDR3nt: TGTGCCAGCAGTTCCAGGGGGGCCCTTTACACGCAGTATTTT
abundance: few
d_gene: NA
j_gene: TRBJ2-3
v_gene: TRBV6-5

CDR3aa: CSAQQGLGYGYTF
CDR3nt: TGCAGTGCGCAACAGGGGCTTGGCTATGGCTACACCTTC
abundance: few
d_gene: TRBD1
j_gene: TRBJ1-2
v_gene: TRBV20-1

CDR3aa: CSTSGNRIEQYF
CDR3nt: TGCAGTACCAGCGGGAACAGGATCGAGCAGTACTTC
abundance: NA
d_gene: TRBD2
j_gene: TRBJ2-7
v_gene: TRBV20-1

CDR3aa: CASSQGWAVGAYGYTF
CDR3nt: TGTGCCAGCAGCCAAGGTTGGGCAGTGGGAGCATATGGCTACACCTTC
abundance: NA
d_gene: NA
j_gene: TRBJ1-2
v_gene: TRBV3-1

CDR3aa: CASSSPGTGILNTEAFF
CDR3nt: TGTGCCAGCAGTTCTCCCGGGACAGGGATATTGAACACTGAAGCTTTCTTT
abundance: NA
d_gene: TRBD1
j_gene: TRBJ1-1
v_gene: TRBV6-2/TRBV6-3

CDR3aa: CASSLQGPDYGYTF
CDR3nt: TGTGCCAGCAGCTTACAGGGGCCGGATTATGGCTACACCTTC
abundance: NA
d_gene: NA
j_gene: TRBJ1-2
v_gene: TRBV7-3

CDR3aa: CSVEDWDRDAYEQYF
CDR3nt: TGCAGCGTTGAAGACTGGGACAGGGATGCCTACGAGCAGTACTTC
abundance: many
d_gene: TRBD1
j_gene: TRBJ2-7
v_gene: TRBV29-1

CDR3aa: CASSFGGETGELFF
CDR3nt: TGTGCCAGCAGTTTCGGAGGGGAAACCGGGGAGCTGTTTTTT
abundance: NA
d_gene: NA
j_gene: TRBJ2-2
v_gene: TRBV12-3/TRBV12-4

CDR3aa: CASSLRLGRYNEQFF
CDR3nt: TGTGCCAGCAGCTTAAGACTAGGGCGCTACAATGAGCAGTTCTTC
abundance: few
d_gene: NA
j_gene: TRBJ2-1
v_gene: TRBV7-2

CDR3aa: CASTHRDSGAHGYTF
CDR3nt: TGCGCCAGCACCCACCGGGACTCTGGAGCCCATGGCTACACCTTC
abundance: NA
d_gene: NA
j_gene: TRBJ1-2
v_gene: TRBV4-1

CDR3aa: CASSLGGTVYEQYF
CDR3nt: TGTGCCAGCAGTTTGGGGGGGACAGTCTACGAGCAGTACTTC
abundance: many
d_gene: NA
j_gene: TRBJ2-7
v_gene: TRBV7-2

CDR3aa: CASSLVAGESQYF
CDR3nt: TGTGCCAGCAGCTTAGTAGCGGGGGAGTCTCAGTACTTC
abundance: NA
d_gene: TRBD2
j_gene: TRBJ2-7
v_gene: TRBV7-7

CDR3aa: CASSNRWRGSSYNEQYF
CDR3nt: TGTGCCAGCAGCAATAGATGGCGGGGGAGCTCCTACAATGAGCAGTACTTC
abundance: NA
d_gene: TRBD2
j_gene: TRBJ2-7
v_gene: TRBV6-1

CDR3aa: CSAHRDSNSYNSPLHF
CDR3nt: TGCAGTGCTCACCGGGACAGCAACTCCTATAATTCACCCCTCCACTTT
abundance: NA
d_gene: TRBD1
j_gene: TRBJ1-6
v_gene: TRBV20-1

CDR3aa: CSAAQPAGVTDTQYF
CDR3nt: TGCAGTGCTGCGCAACCAGCAGGGGTAACAGATACGCAGTATTTT
abundance: few
d_gene: NA
j_gene: TRBJ2-3
v_gene: TRBV20-1

CDR3aa: CSARRTGELFF
CDR3nt: TGCAGTGCTAGGAGAACCGGGGAGCTGTTTTTT
abundance: NA
d_gene: NA
j_gene: TRBJ2-2
v_gene: TRBV20-1

CDR3aa: CSVGGLTSGTDTQYF
CDR3nt: TGCAGCGTTGGGGGCCTGACTAGCGGCACAGATACGCAGTATTTT
abundance: few
d_gene: TRBD2
j_gene: TRBJ2-3
v_gene: TRBV29-1

CDR3aa: CASSLGGWAEAFF
CDR3nt: TGTGCCAGCAGCTTGGGGGGCTGGGCTGAAGCTTTCTTT
abundance: NA
d_gene: NA
j_gene: TRBJ1-1
v_gene: TRBV5-6

CDR3aa: CASSRLAEETQYF
CDR3nt: TGTGCCAGCAGTCGACTAGCGGAAGAGACCCAGTACTTC
abundance: NA
d_gene: TRBD2
j_gene: TRBJ2-5
v_gene: TRBV6-2/TRBV6-3

CDR3aa: CASSLLGTSGANVLTF
CDR3nt: TGTGCCAGCAGTTTACTGGGTACCTCTGGGGCCAACGTCCTGACTTTC
abundance: few
d_gene: NA
j_gene: TRBJ2-6
v_gene: TRBV28

CDR3aa: CASRQLGTSGRPPTDTQYF
CDR3nt: TGTGCCAGCAGGCAACTTGGGACTAGCGGGAGGCCCCCAACAGATACGCAGTATTTT
abundance: NA
d_gene: TRBD2
j_gene: TRBJ2-3
v_gene: TRBV7-9

CDR3aa: CAISESRLDTGETQYF
CDR3nt: TGTGCCATCAGTGAGTCGAGACTAGATACGGGAGAGACCCAGTACTTC
abundance: NA
d_gene: NA
j_gene: TRBJ2-5
v_gene: TRBV10-3

CDR3aa: CASNDGDRVKYF
CDR3nt: TGTGCCAGCAACGACGGAGACAGGGTAAAGTACTTC
abundance: NA
d_gene: TRBD1
j_gene: TRBJ2-4
v_gene: TRBV9

CDR3aa: CSAKRPGDQPQHF
CDR3nt: TGCAGTGCTAAAAGGCCGGGCGATCAGCCCCAGCATTTT
abundance: NA
d_gene: NA
j_gene: TRBJ1-5
v_gene: TRBV20-1

CDR3aa: CATSRVTGFPTYGYTF
CDR3nt: TGTGCCACCAGCAGAGTCACAGGGTTCCCAACCTATGGCTACACCTTC
abundance: once
d_gene: NA
j_gene: TRBJ1-2
v_gene: TRBV15

CDR3aa: CTISESTGNYGYTF
CDR3nt: TGTACCATCAGTGAGTCGACGGGAAACTATGGCTACACCTTC
abundance: NA
d_gene: NA
j_gene: TRBJ1-2
v_gene: TRBV10-3

CDR3aa: CASRSTAGTGNEQYF
CDR3nt: TGTGCCAGCAGATCAACCGCCGGGACAGGGAACGAGCAGTACTTC
abundance: few
d_gene: TRBD1
j_gene: TRBJ2-7
v_gene: TRBV3-1

CDR3aa: CSATPSSSGNTIYF
CDR3nt: TGCAGTGCCACCCCCAGTAGCTCTGGAAACACCATATATTTT
abundance: NA
d_gene: NA
j_gene: TRBJ1-3
v_gene: TRBV20-1